This T cell receptor beta chain was obtained from a study of blood T cell repertoires in COVID-19. For the study at large: The origin of the acute and convalescent COVID-19 samples was the United States, Italy and Spain. From T cells, B-cell-depleted T cells, or PBMCs came the material, which was cDNA or gDNA.

Per the study methods: Reference gene primers were amplified, and this amplification served to estimate nucleated cell counts. Sequencing used immunoSEQ multiplex PCR; TCRdb keeps in-frame clones, though not all of them. V, J and clone size were drawn from that table, and D and trimming were deduced from the DNA. The sample holds about 290,000 clones, 70% to 90% seen once. Germline lookup yields CDR1 LNHDA and CDR2 SQIVND (reference sequence). The CDR3 consists of 15 residues. Trimming took off 1 base at V and 3 bases at J, with 11 bases between the two ends. The clonotype originates from a woman aged 45-65 years with active or convalescent COVID-19. The sequenced sample consisted of peripheral blood. This chain joins TRBV19 and TRBJ2-3; D is possibly TRBD2 (6 bases). CDR3 residues: CASSIGASATDTQYF. CDR3 bases: TGTGCCAGTAGTATAGGGGCTAGCGCAACAGATACGCAGTATTTT.